The 27 T cell receptor beta chains reported below all come from one sample, sequenced in a study of CD4 T cells in relation to SARS-CoV-2 and coronaviruses. These receptors have no known antigen. Generated by immunoSEQ multiplex PCR, the TCRdb table keeps only in-frame clones and is missing some. This table has 35,000 or so clones, 70% to 85% appearing once. Source material: naive CD4+ T cells from PBMCs, cultured in vitro. The subset here: naive CD4+ T cells isolated by negative enrichment. All receptors derive from an adult with COVID-19.

V gene TRBV28 combines with J gene TRBJ1-5, with D possibly TRBD1 on 5 matching bases. The V gene's germline CDR1 is MDHEN and CDR2 SYDVKM. Trimming cost V 3 bases and J 2 bases, with 14 bases left between them. The CDR3 runs to 16 residues. The CDR3 region is CASSFHLRGGNQPQHF. Here the CDR3 DNA reads TGTGCCAGCAGTTTTCACCTGAGGGGTGGCAATCAGCCCCAGCATTTT.

This clone was counted only a few times. The genes are TRBV7-9 and TRBJ2-1, with 12 bases that match TRBD2. Per germline, CDR1 SEHNR and CDR2 FQNEAQ (reference sequence). V lost 6 bases to trimming and J lost 2 bases; unmatched junction nucleotides: 8. This CDR3 contains 17 residues. CDR3 DNA sequence: TGTGCCAGCAGGCACACCGGGACTAGCGGGCCCTACAATGAGCAGTTCTTC. Its translation is CASRHTGTSGPYNEQFF.

This rearrangement joins TRBV7-9 to TRBJ2-1; weak D call: TRBD2 (5 bases). V dropped 6 bases and J dropped 0 bases, with 9 bases sitting between them. Germline CDR1 and CDR2: SEHNR and FQNEAQ (reference sequence). CDR3 length equals 14 residues. The CDR3 loop is CASSTSGSYNEQFF. The CDR3 DNA follows: TGTGCCAGCAGTACTAGTGGCTCCTACAATGAGCAGTTCTTC.

The chain uses TRBV19 and TRBJ2-5, with D hard to call. Between the trimmed V and J ends, which lost 4 bases and 2 bases, there was a span of 8 bases. The germline CDR1 and CDR2 sequences are LNHDA and SQIVND (reference sequence). The CDR3 contains 13 residues. The DNA for the CDR3 is TGTGCCAGTAGTAGGCCTTCACAAGAGACCCAGTACTTC. Translated, it gives CASSRPSQETQYF.

The chain carries TRBV9 and TRBJ1-5; TRBD1 matches 8 bases. V dropped 4 bases and J dropped 3; count of bases not matched to a gene: 9. Germline V lookup: CDR1 SGDLS, CDR2 YYNGEE. The CDR3 has 16 amino acids. This CDR3 reads CASSPYTGGDNQPQHF. The CDR3 DNA reads TGTGCCAGCAGCCCATACACAGGGGGGGACAATCAGCCCCAGCATTTT. Complete variable domain (other parts from reference TRBV9 and TRBJ1-5): DSGVTQTPKHLITATGQRVTLRCSPRSGDLSVYWYQQSLDQGLQFLIQYYNGEERAKGNILERFSAQQFPDLHSELNLSSLELGDSALYFCASSPYTGGDNQPQHFGDGTRLSIL.

V and J are TRBV6-2 or TRBV6-3 and TRBJ2-7, with 7 bases aligning to TRBD2. CDR1 is MNHEY, CDR2 SVGEGT, per germline. The V and J ends lost 4 bases and 2 bases, in that order; junction bases with no gene match: 14. CDR3 length: 17 amino acids. The CDR3 DNA reads as TGTGCCAGCAGTTCCATCCCACTGGCGGGAGCAACCTACGAGCAGTACTTC. Amino acids: CASSSIPLAGATYEQYF.

This clone was detected only once. The chain employs TRBV15 and TRBJ2-2; maybe TRBD2 (5 bases). The CDR3 is made up of 13 amino acids. Germline V gene data show CDR1 as LNHNV and CDR2 as YYDKDF (reference sequence). V lost 3 bases, J lost 16 bases, and 18 bases lay in between. The CDR3, as DNA: TGTGCCACCAGCAGGGGGAAACTAGGCCGGCCGTTTTTT. Encoded protein: CATSRGKLGRPFF. Full variable domain (remainder filled in from reference TRBV15 and TRBJ2-2): DAMVIQNPRYQVTQFGKPVTLSCSQTLNHNVMYWYQQKSSQAPKLLFHYYDKDFNNEADTPDNFQSRRPNTSFCFLDIRSPGLGDTAMYLCATSRGKLGRPFFGEGSRLTVL.

The genes are TRBV19 and TRBJ1-1; 7 bases line up with TRBD1. This CDR3 has 16 amino acids. CDR1 and CDR2 from the germline V gene are LNHDA and SQIVND (reference sequence). V trimming: 4 bases; J trimming: 7 bases; junction bases outside the gene matches: 15. Written as DNA, the CDR3 is TGTGCCAGTAGTAGATCGACAGGGACGGGATCGGGTGAAGCTTTCTTT. Translating gives CASSRSTGTGSGEAFF.

V usage is TRBV5-1 and J usage is TRBJ2-3, with 9 positions matching TRBD2. Germline trimming cut 0 bases from V and 6 bases from J; bases unmatched to any gene: 5. The germline gives CDR1 SGHRS, CDR2 YFSETQ. The CDR3 has 15 amino acids. CDR3: CASSLDAGGPDTQYF. The DNA for the CDR3 is TGCGCCAGCAGCTTGGATGCGGGAGGGCCTGATACGCAGTATTTT.

The chain carries TRBV19 and TRBJ1-1; possibly TRBD1 for D (6 bases). V lost 10 bases, J lost 5 bases, and 17 bases lay in between. Germline CDR1 is LNHDA and CDR2 is SQIVND (reference sequence). There are 13 residues in the CDR3. The CDR3 reads CATLTGIKTEAFF. In DNA form, the CDR3 reads TGTGCCACCCTAACAGGGATAAAAACTGAAGCTTTCTTT.

The J gene is TRBJ2-5, the V gene TRBV27; 8 nucleotides line up with TRBD2. The CDR3 has 15 residues. V gave up 3 bases and J gave up 5 bases; unmatched junction bases: 8. CDR1 is MNHEY, CDR2 SMNVEV, per germline (reference sequence). The CDR3 is CASSFSGGRFETQYF. CDR3 DNA: TGTGCCAGCAGTTTCAGCGGGGGCAGATTCGAGACCCAGTACTTC.

The CDR3 here is CASSSELGLGEQFF. The CDR3 DNA is TGCGCCAGCAGCTCAGAACTAGGATTAGGTGAGCAGTTCTTC. This rearrangement joins TRBV5-1 to TRBJ2-1; possible D gene TRBD2, 5 bases. The CDR3 extends over 14 amino acids. V gave up 3 bases and J gave up 9 bases, with 16 bases separating them. CDR1 is SGHRS and CDR2 is YFSETQ in the germline V gene.

The rearrangement links TRBV6-5 to TRBJ1-1; unclear D gene. The ends were cut back, 6 bases at V and 3 bases at J, with 5 bases in the middle. Germline V gene lookup returns CDR1 MNHEY and CDR2 SVGAGI. The CDR3 contains 11 residues. CDR3 coding DNA: TGTGCCAGCAGGCTGTACACTGAAGCTTTCTTT. It translates to CASRLYTEAFF.

This clone was observed once. V is TRBV28 and J is TRBJ2-7, with D possibly being TRBD1 or TRBD2 (5 bases each). The CDR3 runs to 15 residues. Germline CDR1 reads MDHEN; CDR2 reads SYDVKM. V lost 5 bases and J 0 bases, leaving 14 bases between the germline ends. The chain's CDR3 is CASSPSVGTSYEQYF. The CDR3, as DNA: TGTGCCAGCAGTCCCTCCGTGGGGACCTCCTACGAGCAGTACTTC.

The genes are TRBV4-2 and TRBJ2-3; 9 positions agree with TRBD2. The trim removed 1 base at V and 1 base at J, leaving 9 bases unmatched. The CDR3 spans 18 residues. Germline V gives CDR1 LGHNA, CDR2 YNFKEQ. The CDR3 loop is CASSQVYRRTSGTDTQYF. The CDR3 DNA sequence: TGTGCCAGCAGCCAAGTCTACCGGAGGACTAGCGGCACAGATACGCAGTATTTT.

The V gene is TRBV27, the J gene TRBJ2-7; D uncertain. The CDR3 extends over 14 amino acids. Germline-derived CDR1 and CDR2 are MNHEY and SMNVEV (reference sequence). V dropped 3 bases and J dropped 3 bases, with 12 bases sitting between them. CDR3 loop: CASSLGFTGYEQYF. CDR3 DNA sequence: TGTGCCAGCAGTTTGGGTTTCACCGGCTACGAGCAGTACTTC.

This clone occurred a few times. CDR3 sequence (DNA): TGTGCCAGCAAAACAGGGTGGGATCAGCCCCAGCATTTT. Its protein product is CASKTGWDQPQHF. The rearrangement joins TRBV12-3 or TRBV12-4 to TRBJ1-5; tentative D call: TRBD1 (6 bases). The CDR3 totals 13 residues. V was clipped by 7 bases and J by 5 bases, with 12 bases between them.

The CDR3 sequence is CASSWGTSLVEQYF. The CDR3 DNA follows: TGTGCCAGCAGCTGGGGGACTAGCCTGGTGGAGCAGTACTTC. The V gene is TRBV11-2, the J gene TRBJ2-7; 9 bases are a match to TRBD2. Germline CDR1 is SGHAT and CDR2 is FQNNGV. J was trimmed by 7 bases and V by 4 bases; bases with no gene match: 8. This CDR3 spans 14 amino acids.

CDR3: CASSLSPVGSYEQYF. The CDR3 DNA reads as TGTGCCAGCAGCTTATCCCCAGTAGGCTCCTACGAGCAGTACTTC. The chain uses TRBV7-2 and TRBJ2-7, with D unresolved. This CDR3 comprises 15 residues. Germline V gene sequence: CDR1 SGHTA, CDR2 FQGNSA. The V gene lost 2 bases and the J gene lost 0 bases, with 11 bases spanning the gap.

The sample holds a few counts of this clone. As DNA, the CDR3 is TGTGCCAGCAGTTTAGCGGGAGGGGACGTCAATGAGCAGTTCTTC. The encoded protein is CASSLAGGDVNEQFF. The V gene is TRBV28, the J gene TRBJ2-1, with 9 bases aligning to TRBD2. This CDR3 comprises 15 residues. Trimming took 2 bases from V and 6 from J; bases not matched to a gene: 5. CDR1 and CDR2 from the germline V gene are MDHEN and SYDVKM.

This chain uses TRBV2 with TRBJ2-7; 7 bases agree with TRBD1. Per the germline V gene, CDR1 is SNHLY and CDR2 is FYNNEI. V gave up 6 bases and J gave up 2 bases; unmatched junction bases: 4. The CDR3 length is 13 residues. The CDR3 loop reads CASSEDRTYEQYF. The CDR3 DNA follows: TGTGCCAGCAGCGAGGACAGGACCTACGAGCAGTACTTC.

The chain recombines TRBV19 with TRBJ2-1; the match to TRBD2 covers 8 bases. After removal of 5 bases from V and 3 bases from J, the junction contained 6 bases not matched to a gene. The CDR3 contains 15 residues. CDR1 LNHDA and CDR2 SQIVND come from the germline V gene (reference sequence). The CDR3 sequence is CASSLSGSDYNEQFF. The CDR3 DNA sequence: TGTGCCAGTAGTTTGAGCGGGAGCGACTACAATGAGCAGTTCTTC.

The V gene is TRBV2, the J gene TRBJ2-3; D ambiguous. The CDR3 extends over 16 amino acids. Germline loops: CDR1 SNHLY, CDR2 FYNNEI. The V gene lost 5 bases and the J gene lost 5 bases, with 20 bases spanning the gap. CDR3 in DNA: TGTGCCAGCAGTAACGCCGTGACCGCGACGGGAGATACGCAGTATTTT. This translates into CASSNAVTATGDTQYF. Drawing the rest from reference TRBV2 and TRBJ2-3, the complete variable domain is EPEVTQTPSHQVTQMGQEVILRCVPISNHLYFYWYRQILGQKVEFLVSFYNNEISEKSEIFDDQFSVERPDGSNFTLKIRSTKLEDSAMYFCASSNAVTATGDTQYFGPGTRLTVL.

V usage is TRBV28 and J usage is TRBJ2-6; the D is unclear. V was cut by 6 bases and J by 0 bases, with 9 bases left in between. The germline gives CDR1 MDHEN, CDR2 SYDVKM. The CDR3 is 15 residues long. The chain's CDR3 is CASSRAASGANVLTF. DNA for the CDR3: TGTGCCAGCAGCCGCGCGGCCTCTGGGGCCAACGTCCTGACTTTC.

The genes are TRBV28 and TRBJ2-1; no definite D call. CDR3 length: 16 amino acids. Germline V lookup: CDR1 MDHEN, CDR2 SYDVKM. Trimming took 9 bases from V and 0 from J, leaving 18 bases between them. CDR3 amino acids: CASHSLVSSSYNEQFF. For the CDR3, the DNA is TGTGCCAGTCATTCTTTGGTCTCAAGCTCCTACAATGAGCAGTTCTTC. The complete variable domain, with remaining parts taken from reference TRBV28 and TRBJ2-1, reads DVKVTQSSRYLVKRTGEKVFLECVQDMDHENMFWYRQDPGLGLRLIYFSYDVKMKEKGDIPEGYSVSREKKERFSLILESASTNQTSMYLCASHSLVSSSYNEQFFGPGTRLTVL.

The chain joins TRBV20-1 to TRBJ2-3, with 11 bases lining up with TRBD2. The CDR3 sequence is 15 residues long. Per the germline V gene, CDR1 is DFQATT and CDR2 is SNEGSKA (reference sequence). Trimming at V came to 3 bases and at J to 4 bases, leaving 6 bases not matched to a gene. CDR3 nucleotides: TGCAGTGCTAGTCGTCTAGCGGGAGGCGCAGATACGCAGTATTTT. It yields the protein CSASRLAGGADTQYF.

The chain joins TRBV28 to TRBJ1-5, with D possibly being TRBD1 (6 bases). Germline V gene data show CDR1 as MDHEN and CDR2 as SYDVKM. The CDR3 contains 15 residues. V gave up 5 bases and J gave up 3 bases, with 14 bases separating them. CDR3: CASSTPGHPNQPQHF. The CDR3, as DNA: TGTGCCAGCAGTACCCCGGGACATCCCAATCAGCCCCAGCATTTT.